This T cell receptor beta chain originates from a study of beta chain features in type 1 diabetes. On the study more broadly: Summed over all samples, the examined sorted cells came to 85 million to 130 million.

The CDR3 length is 15 residues. Trimming took 4 bases from V and 3 from J; bases not matched to a gene: 5. Per the germline V gene, CDR1 is SGHRS and CDR2 is YFSETQ. Study conclusions and caveats: Shortening that was moderate but significant affected the TCRB CDR3s of Type 1 diabetes patients in all four CD4+ subsets. Patients showed naive, central memory and Treg TCRB repertoires that appeared more similar than those of healthy donors. Over-representation of high TCR-expressing cells was a possible consequence of cDNA sequencing.

Isolated RNA was reverse transcribed in full, so expressed TCRB transcripts were sequenced. The method was immunoSEQ multiplex PCR; TCRdb's version includes in-frame clones alone and lacks a portion of them. The profile covers roughly 300,000 clones, with roughly an eighth appearing a single time and 0.017% taken by the ten largest. This clone was counted between two and nine times. Its antigen is undetermined. Every donor had blood drawn once into heparin, roughly 0.11 L on average. The clonotype comes from a man aged 25-45 years with type 1 diabetes. The sequenced sample was naive CD4+ T cells from blood. The rearrangement uses TRBV5-1 and TRBJ2-2, with TRBD1 matching over 8 bases. For the CDR3, the DNA is TGCGCCAGCAGCATCGGACAGGGAGACACCGGGGAGCTGTTTTTT. This encodes CASSIGQGDTGELFF. The entire variable domain, with the rest obtained from reference TRBV5-1 and TRBJ2-2, is as follows: KAGVTQTPRYLIKTRGQQVTLSCSPISGHRSVSWYQQTPGQGLQFLFEYFSETQRNKGNFPGRFSGRQFSNSRSEMNVSTLELGDSALYLCASSIGQGDTGELFFGEGSRLTVL.